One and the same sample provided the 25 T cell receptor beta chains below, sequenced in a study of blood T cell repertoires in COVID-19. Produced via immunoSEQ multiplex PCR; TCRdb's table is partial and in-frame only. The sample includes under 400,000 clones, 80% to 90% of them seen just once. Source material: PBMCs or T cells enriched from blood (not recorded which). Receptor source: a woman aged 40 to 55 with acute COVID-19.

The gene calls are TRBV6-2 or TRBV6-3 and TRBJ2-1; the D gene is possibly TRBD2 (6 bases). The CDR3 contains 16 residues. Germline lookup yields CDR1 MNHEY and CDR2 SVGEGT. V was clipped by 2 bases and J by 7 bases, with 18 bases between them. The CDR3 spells CASSYGAAGRENEQFF. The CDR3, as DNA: TGTGCCAGCAGTTACGGGGCGGCGGGGAGAGAAAATGAGCAGTTCTTC.

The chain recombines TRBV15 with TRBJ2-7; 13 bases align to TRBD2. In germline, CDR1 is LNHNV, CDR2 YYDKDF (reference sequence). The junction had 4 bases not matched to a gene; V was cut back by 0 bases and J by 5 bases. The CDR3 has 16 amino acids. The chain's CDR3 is CATSRDRLAGGDEQYF. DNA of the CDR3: TGTGCCACCAGCAGAGATAGACTAGCGGGAGGAGACGAGCAGTACTTC.

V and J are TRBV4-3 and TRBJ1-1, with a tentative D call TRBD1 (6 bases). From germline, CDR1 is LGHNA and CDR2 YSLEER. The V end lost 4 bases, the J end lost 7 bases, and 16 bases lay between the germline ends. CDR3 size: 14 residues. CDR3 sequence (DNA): TGCGCCAGCAGCCCCGACTGGACAGTTAGTGAAGCTTTCTTT. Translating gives CASSPDWTVSEAFF.

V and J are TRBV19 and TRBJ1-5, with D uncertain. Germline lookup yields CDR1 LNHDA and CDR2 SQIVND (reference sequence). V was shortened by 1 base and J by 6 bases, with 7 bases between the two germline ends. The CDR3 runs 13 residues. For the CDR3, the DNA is TGTGCCAGTAGTATAGTTGGAGGTCAGCCCCAGCATTTT. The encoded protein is CASSIVGGQPQHF.

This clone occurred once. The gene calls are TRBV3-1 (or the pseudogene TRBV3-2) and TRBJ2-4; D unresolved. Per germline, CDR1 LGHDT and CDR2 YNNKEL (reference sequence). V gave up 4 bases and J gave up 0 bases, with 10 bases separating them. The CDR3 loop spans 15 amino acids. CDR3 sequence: CASSRGDLAKNIQYF. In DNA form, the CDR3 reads TGTGCCAGCAGCCGAGGCGACCTAGCCAAAAACATTCAGTACTTC.

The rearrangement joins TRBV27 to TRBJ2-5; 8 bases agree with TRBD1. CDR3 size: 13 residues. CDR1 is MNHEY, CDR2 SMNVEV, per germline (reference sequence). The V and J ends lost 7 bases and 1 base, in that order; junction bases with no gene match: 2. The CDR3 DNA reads TGTGCCAGCAAAACAGGGGGCCAAGAGACCCAGTACTTC. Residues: CASKTGGQETQYF.

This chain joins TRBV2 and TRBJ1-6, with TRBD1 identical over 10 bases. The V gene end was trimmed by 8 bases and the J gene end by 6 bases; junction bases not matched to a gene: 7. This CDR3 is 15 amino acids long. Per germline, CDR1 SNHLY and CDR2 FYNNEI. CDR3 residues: CASRSGTGVNSPLHF. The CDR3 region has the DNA TGTGCCAGCCGTTCAGGGACAGGGGTTAATTCACCCCTCCACTTT.

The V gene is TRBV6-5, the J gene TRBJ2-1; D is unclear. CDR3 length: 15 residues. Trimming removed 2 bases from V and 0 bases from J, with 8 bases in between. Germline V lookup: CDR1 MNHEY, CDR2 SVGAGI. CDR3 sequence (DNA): TGTGCCAGCAGTTACGGGCGCAGCTCCTACAATGAGCAGTTCTTC. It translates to CASSYGRSSYNEQFF.

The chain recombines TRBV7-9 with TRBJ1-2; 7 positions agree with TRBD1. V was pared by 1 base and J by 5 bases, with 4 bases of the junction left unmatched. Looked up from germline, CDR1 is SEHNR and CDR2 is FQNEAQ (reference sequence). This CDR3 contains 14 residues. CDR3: CASSLGDSSYGYTF. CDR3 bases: TGTGCCAGCAGCTTAGGGGACAGTAGTTATGGCTACACCTTC.

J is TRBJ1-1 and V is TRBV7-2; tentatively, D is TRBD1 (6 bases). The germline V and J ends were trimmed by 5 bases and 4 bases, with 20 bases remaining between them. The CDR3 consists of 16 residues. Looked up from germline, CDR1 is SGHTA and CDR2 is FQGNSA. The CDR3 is CASSRSRGGQGTEAFF. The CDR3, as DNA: TGTGCCAGCAGCCGCTCGAGGGGGGGGCAAGGCACTGAAGCTTTCTTT.

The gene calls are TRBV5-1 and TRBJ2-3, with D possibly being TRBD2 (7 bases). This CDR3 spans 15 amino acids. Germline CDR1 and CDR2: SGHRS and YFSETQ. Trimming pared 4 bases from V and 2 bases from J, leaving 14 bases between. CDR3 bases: TGCGCCAGCAGCCCCCCCGGGGGGCCCACAGATACGCAGTATTTT. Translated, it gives CASSPPGGPTDTQYF.

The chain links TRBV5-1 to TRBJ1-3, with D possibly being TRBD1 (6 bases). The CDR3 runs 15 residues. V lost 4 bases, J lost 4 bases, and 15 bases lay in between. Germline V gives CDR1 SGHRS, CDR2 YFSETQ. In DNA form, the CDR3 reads TGCGCCAGCAGCCCCGGACAGATTACGGGAAACACCATATATTTT. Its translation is CASSPGQITGNTIYF.

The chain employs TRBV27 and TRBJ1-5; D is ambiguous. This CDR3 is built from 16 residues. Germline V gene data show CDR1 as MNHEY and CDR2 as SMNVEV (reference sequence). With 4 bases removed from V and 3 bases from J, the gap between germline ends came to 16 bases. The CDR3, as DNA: TGTGCCAGCAGTTCAGATTGGAGCCATACCAATCAGCCCCAGCATTTT. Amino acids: CASSSDWSHTNQPQHF.

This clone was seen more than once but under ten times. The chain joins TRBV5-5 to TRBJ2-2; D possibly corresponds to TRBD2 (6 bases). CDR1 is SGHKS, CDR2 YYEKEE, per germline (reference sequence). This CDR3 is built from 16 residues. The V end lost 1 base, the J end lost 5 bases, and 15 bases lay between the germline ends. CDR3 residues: CASSLLGTGGTGELFF. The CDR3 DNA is TGTGCCAGCAGCTTGTTGGGGACTGGGGGAACCGGGGAGCTGTTTTTT. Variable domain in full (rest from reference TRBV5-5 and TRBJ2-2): DAGVTQSPTHLIKTRGQQVTLRCSPISGHKSVSWYQQVLGQGPQFIFQYYEKEERGRGNFPDRFSARQFPNYSSELNVNALLLGDSALYLCASSLLGTGGTGELFFGEGSRLTVL.

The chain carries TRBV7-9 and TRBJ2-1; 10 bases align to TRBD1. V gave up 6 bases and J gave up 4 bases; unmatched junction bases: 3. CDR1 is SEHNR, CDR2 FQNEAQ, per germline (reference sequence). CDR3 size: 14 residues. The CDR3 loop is CASREGQGYNEQFF. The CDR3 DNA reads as TGTGCCAGCAGGGAGGGACAGGGGTACAATGAGCAGTTCTTC.

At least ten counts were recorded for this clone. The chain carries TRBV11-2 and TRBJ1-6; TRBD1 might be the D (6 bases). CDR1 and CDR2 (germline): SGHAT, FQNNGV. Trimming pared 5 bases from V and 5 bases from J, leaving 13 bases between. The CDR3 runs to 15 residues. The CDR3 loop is CASSVTGTNNSPLHF. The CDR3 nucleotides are TGTGCCAGCAGCGTAACCGGGACAAATAATTCACCCCTCCACTTT.

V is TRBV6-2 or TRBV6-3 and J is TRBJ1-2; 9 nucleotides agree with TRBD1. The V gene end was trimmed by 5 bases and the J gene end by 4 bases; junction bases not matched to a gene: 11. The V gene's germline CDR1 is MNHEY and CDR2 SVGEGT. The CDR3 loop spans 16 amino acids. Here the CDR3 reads CASSLTRQGVIYGYTF. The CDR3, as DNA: TGTGCCAGCAGTCTTACTCGACAGGGGGTTATCTATGGCTACACCTTC.

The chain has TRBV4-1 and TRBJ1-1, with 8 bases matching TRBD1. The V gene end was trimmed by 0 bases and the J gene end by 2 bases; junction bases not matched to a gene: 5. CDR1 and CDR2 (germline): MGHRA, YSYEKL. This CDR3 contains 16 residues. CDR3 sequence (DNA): TGCGCCAGCAGCCAAGATACGGCAGGGGGCAACACTGAAGCTTTCTTT. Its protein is CASSQDTAGGNTEAFF.

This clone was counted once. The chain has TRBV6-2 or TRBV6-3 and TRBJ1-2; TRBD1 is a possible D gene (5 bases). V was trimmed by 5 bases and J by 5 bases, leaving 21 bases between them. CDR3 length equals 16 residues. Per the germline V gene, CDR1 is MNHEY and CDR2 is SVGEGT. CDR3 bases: TGTGCCAGCAGTCGTTTGGGGGGTTCCCTATCTTATGGCTACACCTTC. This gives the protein CASSRLGGSLSYGYTF.

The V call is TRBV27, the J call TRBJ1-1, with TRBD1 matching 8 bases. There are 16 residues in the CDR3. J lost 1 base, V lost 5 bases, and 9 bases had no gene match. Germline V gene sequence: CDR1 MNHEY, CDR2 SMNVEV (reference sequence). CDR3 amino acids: CASSARWTGTNTEAFF. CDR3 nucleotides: TGTGCCAGCAGTGCCCGCTGGACAGGGACGAACACTGAAGCTTTCTTT.

This CDR3 reads CASSLSQRNTEAFF. Written as DNA, the CDR3 is TGTGCCAGCAGCCTGAGCCAGCGCAACACTGAAGCTTTCTTT. V gene TRBV6-6 combines with J gene TRBJ1-1; no reliable D call. There are 14 residues in the CDR3. Trimming pared 6 bases from V and 2 bases from J, leaving 13 bases between. CDR1 and CDR2 from the germline V gene are MNHNY and SVGAGI (reference sequence).

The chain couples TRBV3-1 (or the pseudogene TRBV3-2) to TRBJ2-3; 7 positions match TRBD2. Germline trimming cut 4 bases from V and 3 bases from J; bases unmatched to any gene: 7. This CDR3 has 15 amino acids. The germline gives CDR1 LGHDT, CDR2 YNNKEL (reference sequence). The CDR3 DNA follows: TGTGCCAGCAGCCCCCGCGGGAGTCAAACAGATACGCAGTATTTT. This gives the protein CASSPRGSQTDTQYF.

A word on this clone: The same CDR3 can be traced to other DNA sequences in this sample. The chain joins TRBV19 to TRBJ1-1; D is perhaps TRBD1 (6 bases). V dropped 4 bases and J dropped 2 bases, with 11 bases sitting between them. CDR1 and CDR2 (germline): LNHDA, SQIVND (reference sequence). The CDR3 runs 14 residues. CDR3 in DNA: TGTGCCAGTAGTACTGACAGGAGAAACACTGAAGCTTTCTTT. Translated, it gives CASSTDRRNTEAFF.

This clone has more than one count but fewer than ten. CDR3: CASRSQGCQSPLHF. DNA of the CDR3: TGTGCAAGTCGCTCACAGGGATGTCAGTCACCCCTCCACTTT. The chain couples TRBV12-2 to TRBJ1-6; the table's D call of TRBD1 was not tested on the DNA. TRBV12-2 is reported as a pseudogene. The CDR3 length is 14 residues.

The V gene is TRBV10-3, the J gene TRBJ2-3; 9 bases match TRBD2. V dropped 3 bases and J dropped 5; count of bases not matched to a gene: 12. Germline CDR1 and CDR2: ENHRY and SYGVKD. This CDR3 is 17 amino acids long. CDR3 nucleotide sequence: TGTGCCATCAGTGAAGGTTATAGCGGGGGAGGAAAAGATACGCAGTATTTT. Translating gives CAISEGYSGGGKDTQYF.